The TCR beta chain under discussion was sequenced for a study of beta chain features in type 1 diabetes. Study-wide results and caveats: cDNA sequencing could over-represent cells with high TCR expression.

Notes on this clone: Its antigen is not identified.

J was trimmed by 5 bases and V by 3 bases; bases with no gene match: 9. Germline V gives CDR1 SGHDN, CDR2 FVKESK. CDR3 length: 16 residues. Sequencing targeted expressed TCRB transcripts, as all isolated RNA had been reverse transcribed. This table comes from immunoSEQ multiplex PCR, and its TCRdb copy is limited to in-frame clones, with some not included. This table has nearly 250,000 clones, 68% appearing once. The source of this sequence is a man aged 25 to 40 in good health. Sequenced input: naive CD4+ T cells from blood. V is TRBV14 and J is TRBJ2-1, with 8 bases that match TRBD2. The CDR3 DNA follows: TGTGCCAGCAGCCATGTCTTACTAGCGGCCAACAATGAGCAGTTCTTC. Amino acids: CASSHVLLAANNEQFF.